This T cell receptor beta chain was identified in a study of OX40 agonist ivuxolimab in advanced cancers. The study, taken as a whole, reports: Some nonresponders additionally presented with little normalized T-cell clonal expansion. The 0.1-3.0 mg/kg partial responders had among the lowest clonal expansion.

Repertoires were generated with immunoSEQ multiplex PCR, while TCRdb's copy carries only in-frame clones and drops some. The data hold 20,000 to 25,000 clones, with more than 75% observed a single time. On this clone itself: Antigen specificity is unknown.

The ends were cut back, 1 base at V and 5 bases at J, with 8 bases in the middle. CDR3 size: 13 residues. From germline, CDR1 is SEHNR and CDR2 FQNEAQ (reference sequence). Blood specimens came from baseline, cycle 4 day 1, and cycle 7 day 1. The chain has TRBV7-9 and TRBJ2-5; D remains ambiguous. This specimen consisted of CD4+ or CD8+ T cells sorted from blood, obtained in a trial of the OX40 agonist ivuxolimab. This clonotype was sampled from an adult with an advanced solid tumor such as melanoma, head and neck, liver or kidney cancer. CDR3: CASSLDIRETQYF. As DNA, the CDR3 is TGTGCCAGCAGCTTAGACATACGGGAGACCCAGTACTTC. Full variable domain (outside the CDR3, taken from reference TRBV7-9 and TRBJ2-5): DTGVSQNPRHKITKRGQNVTFRCDPISEHNRLYWYRQTLGQGPEFLTYFQNEAQLEKSRLLSDRFSAERPKGSFSTLEIQRTEQGDSAMYLCASSLDIRETQYFGPGTRLLVL.